This TCR beta chain was sequenced in a study of monozygotic twins with cystic fibrosis. Overall study context: Three micrograms of fragmented DNA underwent roughly 15 PCR cycles for library preparation.

In germline, CDR1 is SEHNR, CDR2 FQNEAQ (reference sequence). Trimming cost V 3 bases and J 4 bases, with 4 bases left between them. This CDR3 has 11 amino acids. TCRdb's table, derived via immunoSEQ multiplex PCR, lists solely in-frame clones and lacks some. The data hold some 20,000 clones, with about 97% observed a single time. Study-wide results and caveats: No link emerged between shared CDR3 counts and age, concordance or severity. In 13 of 16 pairs, V gene usage was closest to the co-twin's. Monozygotic CF twins shared more identical nucleotide clonotypes than unrelated patients.

On this clone: The target antigen is unknown.

The receptor comes from a woman aged 25-40 years with cystic fibrosis. The V and J genes are TRBV7-9 and TRBJ2-7, with D unresolved. The source material was blood. The CDR3 coding sequence is TGTGCCAGCAGCTTGCAGTACGAGCAGTACTTC. Residues: CASSLQYEQYF.